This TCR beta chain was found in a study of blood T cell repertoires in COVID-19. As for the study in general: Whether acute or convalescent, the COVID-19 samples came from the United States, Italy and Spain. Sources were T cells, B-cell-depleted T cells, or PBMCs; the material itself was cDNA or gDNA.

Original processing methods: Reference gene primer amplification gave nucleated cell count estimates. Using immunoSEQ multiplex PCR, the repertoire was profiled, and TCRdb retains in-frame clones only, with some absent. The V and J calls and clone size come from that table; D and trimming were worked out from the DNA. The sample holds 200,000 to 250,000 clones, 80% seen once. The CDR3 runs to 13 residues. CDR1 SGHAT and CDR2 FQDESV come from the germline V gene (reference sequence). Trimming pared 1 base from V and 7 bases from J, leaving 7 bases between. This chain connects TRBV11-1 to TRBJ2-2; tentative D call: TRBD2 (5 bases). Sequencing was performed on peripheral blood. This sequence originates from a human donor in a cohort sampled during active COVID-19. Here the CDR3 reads CASSLEEGGELFF. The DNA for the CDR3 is TGTGCCAGCAGCTTAGAAGAGGGCGGGGAGCTGTTTTTT.